The present TCR beta chain was sequenced within a study of shared clonotypes between healthy human individuals. Study outcomes and limitations: Some clonotypes were shared by all four sorted-subset donors, while others were not shared. The non-shared ones had lower generation probabilities than the shared ones.

The CDR3 length is 13 residues. Trimming cost V 2 bases and J 0 bases, with 6 bases left between them. The germline V gene has CDR1 GTSNPN and CDR2 SVGIG (reference sequence). Sequencing used immunoSEQ multiplex PCR; TCRdb keeps in-frame clones, though not all of them. In the table there are roughly 2 million clones, around 96% of which are singletons. Points on this clone: The target antigen is unknown.

Naive CD8 cells lacked CD45RO and underwent positive selection for CCR7, leaving out terminally differentiated effector memory CD45RA+ cells. The gene calls are TRBV30 and TRBJ2-3; D gene uncertain. The source material was naive CD8+ T cells sorted from blood. The TCR originated in a man aged 18 to 29 in good health. CDR3 nucleotides: TGTGCCTGGAGTATGTTGAGCACAGATACGCAGTATTTT. Protein sequence: CAWSMLSTDTQYF.